This TCR beta chain came from a study of cytomegalovirus exposure and HLA in healthy donors. Concerning this clone itself: Its antigen is not known.

General observations from the study: The majority of CMV-associated TCR beta chains were reported as apparently HLA-restricted in a later analysis. Later analysis associated a missense DCLRE1C variant with TCR beta V- and J-gene trimming. A prior analysis recorded that most TCR beta V segments were productive about 90% or about 30% of the time. Serostatus for CMV was the only available immune exposure information.

Germline CDR1 SGHRS, CDR2 YFSETQ. Trimming left V 2 bases short and J 3 bases short, with 11 bases between. CDR3 size: 14 residues. Amplification used 60 Vbeta primers and 13 Jbeta primers. Profiling relied on immunoSEQ multiplex PCR, and the TCRdb table lists in-frame clones only, not all of them. Here the sample spans about 89,000 clones, under 85% being singletons. The chain carries TRBV5-1 and TRBJ2-5; D possibly corresponds to TRBD1 (6 bases). The TCR comes from a male donor in good health and CMV-seronegative. The sequencing sample was made of PBMCs. CDR3 sequence: CASSFSGDEETQYF. CDR3 nucleotide sequence: TGCGCCAGCAGCTTTTCAGGGGATGAAGAGACCCAGTACTTC.